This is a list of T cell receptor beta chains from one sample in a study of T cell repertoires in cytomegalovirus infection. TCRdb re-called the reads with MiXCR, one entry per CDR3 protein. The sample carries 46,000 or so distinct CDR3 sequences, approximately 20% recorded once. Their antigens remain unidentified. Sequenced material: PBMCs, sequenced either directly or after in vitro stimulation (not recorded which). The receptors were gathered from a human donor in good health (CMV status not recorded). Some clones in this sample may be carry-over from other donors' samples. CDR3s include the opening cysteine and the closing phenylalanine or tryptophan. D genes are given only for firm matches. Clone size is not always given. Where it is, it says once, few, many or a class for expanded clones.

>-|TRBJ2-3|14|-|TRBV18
TGTGCCAGCTCACCAGTAGAGGTCACAGATACGCAGTATTTT
CASSPVEVTDTQYF
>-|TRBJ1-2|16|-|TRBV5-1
TGCGCCAGCAGCTTGGTCCCGGGCCACAGGGTGAATGGCTACACCTTC
CASSLVPGHRVNGYTF
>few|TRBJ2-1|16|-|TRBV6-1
TGTGCCAGCAGTCCTTCCTCCGGGTGGTCCTACAATGAGCAGTTCTTC
CASSPSSGWSYNEQFF
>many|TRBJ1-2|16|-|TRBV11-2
TGTGCCAGCAGCTTAGAGGGCCCAGTACGGGACTATGGCTACACCTTC
CASSLEGPVRDYGYTF
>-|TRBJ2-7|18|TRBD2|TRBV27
TGTGCCAGCAGTCCCGAGGGACTAGCGACCCGTCTAGCCTACGAGCAGTACTTC
CASSPEGLATRLAYEQYF
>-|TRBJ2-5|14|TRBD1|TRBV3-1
TGTACCAGCAGCCCATCCCACAGGGGAGAGACCCAGTACTTC
CTSSPSHRGETQYF
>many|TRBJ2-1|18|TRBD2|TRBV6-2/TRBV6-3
TGTGCCAGCAGCTCAGTTAGGGGACTAGCGGGGTCATACAATGAGCAGTTCTTC
CASSSVRGLAGSYNEQFF
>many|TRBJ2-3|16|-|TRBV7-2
TGTGCCAGCAGCTTTAGGGCCGGAGGGAGCACAGATACGCAGTATTTT
CASSFRAGGSTDTQYF
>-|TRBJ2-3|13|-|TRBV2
TGTGCCAGCAGTGGGGGTATTCGCGGCCGTAAGTATTTT
CASSGGIRGRKYF
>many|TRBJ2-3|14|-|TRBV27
TGTGCCAGCAGTCTAGGACTTGCCACAGATACGCAGTATTTT
CASSLGLATDTQYF
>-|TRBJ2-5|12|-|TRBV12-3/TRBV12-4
TGTGCCAGCAGTTTAGTTGAGGAGACCCAGTACTTC
CASSLVEETQYF
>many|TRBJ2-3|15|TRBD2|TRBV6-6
TGTGCCAGTGAAGTGGCGGGAGGTTTTCAAGATACGCAGTATTTT
CASEVAGGFQDTQYF
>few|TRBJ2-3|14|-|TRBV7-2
TGTGCCAGCAGCCTAGGGGGGAGGGCCACAACGCAGTATTTT
CASSLGGRATTQYF
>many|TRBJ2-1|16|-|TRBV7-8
TGTGCCAGCAGCTTAATAGGGCGCCAGGGGAGAAGGGAGCAGTTCTTC
CASSLIGRQGRREQFF
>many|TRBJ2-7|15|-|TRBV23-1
TGCGCCAGCAGGCCGCTTCCGGGACAACCCTACGAGCAGTACTTC
CASRPLPGQPYEQYF
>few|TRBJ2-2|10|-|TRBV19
TGTGCCTCGGGCGCCGGGGAGCTGTTTTTT
CASGAGELFF
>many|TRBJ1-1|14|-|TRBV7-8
TGTGCCAGCAGCTTTAGAACAGGGACCACTGAAGCTTTCTTT
CASSFRTGTTEAFF
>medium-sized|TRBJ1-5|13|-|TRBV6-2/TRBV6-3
TGTGCCAGCAGACCTTATAGCAATCAGCCCCAGCATTTT
CASRPYSNQPQHF
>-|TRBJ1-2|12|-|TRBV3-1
TGTGCCAGCAGCCAACGGTCCTATGGCTACACCTTC
CASSQRSYGYTF
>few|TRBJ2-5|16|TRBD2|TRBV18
TGTGCCAGCTCTCATCGGGAGCGGGGGGATCAAGAGACCCAGTACTTC
CASSHRERGDQETQYF
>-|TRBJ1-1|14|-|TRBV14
TGTGCCAGCAGCCGGGGAGGGGATAGCACTGAAGCTTTCTTT
CASSRGGDSTEAFF
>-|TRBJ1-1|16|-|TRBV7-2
TGTGCCAGCGGGAATCCGGGACAATCCTCGAACACTGAAGCTTTCTTT
CASGNPGQSSNTEAFF
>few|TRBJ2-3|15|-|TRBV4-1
TGCGCCAGCAGCTTATTATTCGAGGGAACAGATACGCAGTATTTT
CASSLLFEGTDTQYF
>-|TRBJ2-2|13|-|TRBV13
TGTGCCAGCAGTACCGTGTCCTTCGAGGGGCTGTTTTTT
CASSTVSFEGLFF
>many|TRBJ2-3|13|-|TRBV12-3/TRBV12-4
TGTGCCAGCACCCTCGCTAGCACAGATACGCAGTATTTT
CASTLASTDTQYF
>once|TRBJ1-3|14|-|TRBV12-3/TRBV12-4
TGTGCCAGCAGCGTAGGGATCACTGGAAACACCATATATTTT
CASSVGITGNTIYF
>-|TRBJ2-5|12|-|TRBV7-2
TGTGCCAGCGGGCCCTTTCAAGAGACCCAGTACTTC
CASGPFQETQYF
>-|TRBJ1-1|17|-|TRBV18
TGTGCCAGCTCACCAGAAGTAGGCCTCGCGGGGAACACTGAAGCTTTCTTT
CASSPEVGLAGNTEAFF
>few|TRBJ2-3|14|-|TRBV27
TGTGCCAGCAGTAGAGGACGACATGCAGATACGCAGTATTTT
CASSRGRHADTQYF
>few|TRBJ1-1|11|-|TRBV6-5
TGTGCCAGCAGCCGAGGAGTTGAAGCTTTCTTT
CASSRGVEAFF
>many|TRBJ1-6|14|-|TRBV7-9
TGTGCCAGCAGCTTCGGCACAGTTAATTCACCCCTCCACTTT
CASSFGTVNSPLHF
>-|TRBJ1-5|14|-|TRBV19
TGTGCCAGTAGTATCAGGGTGGGCAATCAGCCCCAGCATTTT
CASSIRVGNQPQHF
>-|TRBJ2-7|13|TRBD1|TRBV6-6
TGTGCCAGCTCGGTACAGGGGGCCTACGAGCAGTACTTC
CASSVQGAYEQYF
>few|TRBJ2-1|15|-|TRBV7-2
TGTGCCAGCAGCTTAGAGTCGTCCTTCCCTAATGAGCAGTTCTTC
CASSLESSFPNEQFF
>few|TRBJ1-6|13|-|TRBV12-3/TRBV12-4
TGTGCCAGCAGGATTGAAAGCGGTTCACCCCTCCACTTT
CASRIESGSPLHF
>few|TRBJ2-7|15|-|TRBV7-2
TGTGCCAGCAGCTTATTTGTAGGGGTGCAATACGAGCAGTACTTC
CASSLFVGVQYEQYF
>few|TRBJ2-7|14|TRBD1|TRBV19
TGTGCCAGTTCAACCGGGACAGGGCTTTACGAGCAGTACTTC
CASSTGTGLYEQYF
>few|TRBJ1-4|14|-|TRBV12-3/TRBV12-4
TGTGCCAGCAGCCGACAGTGGACGGGTGAAAAACTGTTTTTT
CASSRQWTGEKLFF